The 29 T cell receptor beta chains presented below share a single source sample, sequenced in a study of T-cell memory formation after mild COVID-19. From the 5' RACE reads, TCRdb called clonotypes with MiXCR, one entry per CDR3 protein. The sample has under 400,000 distinct CDR3 sequences, 25% to 30% seen once. The material sequenced was PBMCs or a T cell subset sorted from them (not recorded which). The receptors were sampled from an adult woman who had mild COVID-19 (a few samples of this study predate the infection). Cell type and time point are not known.

The gene calls are TRBV20-1 and TRBJ2-7; D may match TRBD1 or TRBD2 (7 bases each). This CDR3 is built from 12 residues. V was trimmed by 3 bases and J by 5 bases, leaving 11 bases between them. Germline V gene sequence: CDR1 DFQATT, CDR2 SNEGSKA (reference sequence). CDR3 sequence reads: CSARGGTDEQYF. The CDR3, as DNA: TGCAGTGCTAGGGGGGGGACAGACGAGCAGTACTTC.

Only a few counts were recorded for this clonotype. The chain has TRBV7-9 and TRBJ2-2; 10 bases align to TRBD2. In germline, CDR1 is SEHNR, CDR2 FQNEAQ (reference sequence). The CDR3 runs to 16 residues. V gave up 1 base and J gave up 4 bases; unmatched junction bases: 3. The CDR3 region is CASSLGRLAGTGELFF. Written as DNA, the CDR3 is TGTGCCAGCAGCTTAGGACGACTAGCGGGCACCGGGGAGCTGTTTTTT.

V is TRBV7-9 and J is TRBJ2-3; TRBD1 matches at 7 bases. This CDR3 comprises 15 residues. CDR1 and CDR2 (germline): SEHNR, FQNEAQ (reference sequence). V trimming: 2 bases; J trimming: 5 bases; junction bases outside the gene matches: 7. CDR3 DNA: TGTGCCAGCAGCTTACCAGGACAGGCCGTAGATACGCAGTATTTT. Its translation: CASSLPGQAVDTQYF.

This rearrangement joins TRBV7-2 to TRBJ2-7; D is undetermined. Trimming pared 2 bases from V and 3 bases from J, leaving 5 bases between. Germline loops: CDR1 SGHTA, CDR2 FQGNSA. The CDR3 is 12 residues long. The CDR3 DNA sequence: TGTGCCAGCAGCTTAAACGGCTACGAGCAGTACTTC. Its protein is CASSLNGYEQYF. Full variable domain (remainder filled in from reference TRBV7-2 and TRBJ2-7): GAGVSQSPSNKVTEKGKDVELRCDPISGHTALYWYRQSLGQGLEFLIYFQGNSAPDKSGLPSDRFSAERTGGSVSTLTIQRTQQEDSAVYLCASSLNGYEQYFGPGTRLTVT.

This clonotype was detected only a few times. This chain connects TRBV5-5 to TRBJ2-3; no firm D call. Trimming shortened V by 0 bases and J by 1 base, and 6 bases separated the two germline ends. The germline V gene has CDR1 SGHKS and CDR2 YYEKEE (reference sequence). The CDR3 extends over 14 amino acids. This chain's CDR3 is CASSLEWGTDTQYF. In nucleotides, the CDR3 is TGTGCCAGCAGCTTGGAATGGGGCACAGATACGCAGTATTTT.

This clonotype was observed a handful of times. CDR3 loop: CASSFRLAGEGEQYF. The CDR3 DNA reads as TGTGCCAGCAGCTTTCGACTAGCGGGAGAGGGCGAGCAGTACTTC. The chain recombines TRBV7-9 with TRBJ2-7, with 12 bases matching TRBD2. J was trimmed by 6 bases and V by 3 bases; bases with no gene match: 6. This CDR3 spans 15 amino acids. Germline V CDR1 and CDR2: SEHNR, FQNEAQ (reference sequence).

This clonotype was found many times. CDR3 amino acids: CSVGGRGLTDTQYF. In nucleotides, the CDR3 is TGCAGCGTTGGAGGGCGGGGGCTTACAGATACGCAGTATTTT. The genes are TRBV29-1 and TRBJ2-3; a possible D gene is TRBD2 (7 bases). The V end was cut by 4 bases, the J end by 3 bases, with 14 bases between. Germline V gives CDR1 SQVTM, CDR2 ANQGSEA. The CDR3 covers 14 residues.

The CDR3 spells CASSSTGTPSFF. In DNA, the CDR3 is TGTGCCAGCAGCTCCACCGGGACTCCCTCGTTCTTC. V is TRBV5-6 and J is TRBJ2-1, with a possible D match to TRBD2 (6 bases). Looked up from germline, CDR1 is SGHDT and CDR2 is YYEEEE. Between the trimmed V and J ends, which lost 3 bases and 15 bases, there was a span of 16 bases. This CDR3 comprises 12 residues.

The J gene is TRBJ2-1, the V gene TRBV6-2 or TRBV6-3; 8 bases agree with TRBD2. Germline CDR1 reads MNHEY; CDR2 reads SVGEGT. This CDR3 region has 19 residues. V lost 1 base and J lost 4; bases outside the gene matches: 15. Here the CDR3 reads CASSYFLGSSGSPYNEQFF. The CDR3 DNA sequence: TGTGCCAGCAGTTACTTCTTGGGTTCTAGCGGGTCTCCTTACAATGAGCAGTTCTTC.

The V call is TRBV20-1, the J call TRBJ2-7; D is possibly TRBD2 (5 bases). This CDR3 has 12 residues. The V gene lost 6 bases and the J gene lost 3 bases, with 12 bases spanning the gap. Germline V gene lookup returns CDR1 DFQATT and CDR2 SNEGSKA (reference sequence). The CDR3 DNA is TGCAGTGCCCTAGGAGGTCTCTACGAGCAGTACTTC. It is translated as CSALGGLYEQYF.

The chain joins TRBV20-1 to TRBJ1-1; D perhaps matches TRBD1 (5 bases). CDR1 is DFQATT and CDR2 is SNEGSKA in the germline V gene (reference sequence). The CDR3 spans 14 residues. The V and J ends lost 3 bases and 3 bases respectively, with 14 bases between them. Here the CDR3 DNA reads TGCAGTGCTAGTGCTGGGGCTAGGGACACTGAAGCTTTCTTT. Protein product: CSASAGARDTEAFF.

The rearrangement joins TRBV25-1 to TRBJ1-3; TRBD1 matches at 8 bases. The germline V gene has CDR1 MGHDK and CDR2 SYGVNS. The CDR3 loop spans 16 amino acids. The J segment lost 2 bases and the V segment lost 2 bases, leaving 5 bases of the junction unmatched. CDR3 protein: CASSENPGQAGNTIYF. CDR3 in DNA: TGTGCCAGCAGTGAAAACCCGGGACAGGCTGGAAACACCATATATTTT. Based on the CDR3 plus reference TRBV25-1 and TRBJ1-3, the full variable domain is EADIYQTPRYLVIGTGKKITLECSQTMGHDKMYWYQQDPGMELHLIHYSYGVNSTEKGDLSSESTVSRIRTEHFPLTLESARPSHTSQYLCASSENPGQAGNTIYFGEGSWLTVV.

The V and J genes are TRBV3-1 and TRBJ1-6; 7 bases fit TRBD1. The CDR3 consists of 16 residues. Germline CDR1 and CDR2: LGHDT and YNNKEL (reference sequence). V shed 6 bases and J 5 bases; nucleotides not matched to a gene: 10. CDR3 amino acids: CASSRPLTGHNSPLHF. CDR3 in DNA: TGTGCCAGCAGTCGCCCTCTGACAGGGCATAATTCACCCCTCCACTTT.

The V gene is TRBV5-1, the J gene TRBJ2-7, with D maybe TRBD2 (5 bases). The CDR3 has 14 amino acids. The germline V and J ends were trimmed by 4 bases and 6 bases, with 17 bases remaining between them. CDR1 and CDR2 (germline): SGHRS, YFSETQ. Written as DNA, the CDR3 is TGCGCCAGCAGCCGTCAAGGAGGAGGAGCCGAGCAGTACTTC. It specifies CASSRQGGGAEQYF.

The table lists this clonotype with a few counts. The chain is built from TRBV7-9 and TRBJ1-1, with TRBD1 matching over 7 bases. The CDR3 has 19 residues. The V and J ends lost 4 bases and 4 bases, in that order; junction bases with no gene match: 21. Germline V gives CDR1 SEHNR, CDR2 FQNEAQ (reference sequence). CDR3 DNA sequence: TGTGCCAGCAGCTCCTCCCTGGGGGGGACAGACCCATTGGGCACTGAAGCTTTCTTT. Translation: CASSSSLGGTDPLGTEAFF.

This clonotype was picked up a small number of times. This chain links TRBV4-2 with TRBJ2-5; 9 positions match TRBD1. There are 16 residues in the CDR3. V lost 0 bases to trimming and J lost 5 bases; unmatched junction nucleotides: 7. The germline V gene has CDR1 LGHNA and CDR2 YNFKEQ. CDR3 sequence reads: CASSQEWTGAGETQYF. DNA for the CDR3: TGTGCCAGCAGCCAAGAATGGACAGGGGCGGGTGAGACCCAGTACTTC.

This clonotype turned up a few times. The chain uses TRBV4-3 and TRBJ2-7; 10 nucleotides agree with TRBD2. Trimming at V came to 5 bases and at J to 4 bases, leaving 11 bases not matched to a gene. The CDR3 runs 16 residues. The V gene's germline CDR1 is LGHNA and CDR2 YSLEER. In DNA form, the CDR3 reads TGCGCCAGCAGCGAAGGAGTAGCGGGAGGTTTTTACGAGCAGTACTTC. Translated, it gives CASSEGVAGGFYEQYF.

There are a few counts of this clonotype. This rearrangement joins TRBV2 to TRBJ1-5, with a weak D call TRBD1 (5 bases). Trimming took off 2 bases at V and 4 bases at J, with 9 bases between the two ends. CDR1 is SNHLY and CDR2 is FYNNEI in the germline V gene. This CDR3 is 14 amino acids long. CDR3 DNA sequence: TGTGCCAGCAGTGAACAGGGAGGAAATCAGCCCCAGCATTTT. Its protein is CASSEQGGNQPQHF.

This sequence joins TRBV7-9 and TRBJ2-7, with a weak D call TRBD1 (6 bases). Germline V lookup: CDR1 SEHNR, CDR2 FQNEAQ (reference sequence). V gave up 6 bases and J gave up 0 bases, with 15 bases separating them. The CDR3 sequence is 15 residues long. The CDR3 here is CASSRLDRTSYEQYF. CDR3 sequence (DNA): TGTGCCAGCAGTCGTTTAGACAGGACCTCCTACGAGCAGTACTTC.

The chain couples TRBV6-6 to TRBJ2-2; D remains ambiguous. From germline, CDR1 is MNHNY and CDR2 SVGAGI (reference sequence). V lost 8 bases to trimming and J lost 4 bases, with 11 bases between them. This CDR3 spans 13 amino acids. The CDR3 DNA reads as TGTGCCAGCGCCGCCGGCGTCACCGGGGAGCTGTTTTTT. Translated, it gives CASAAGVTGELFF.

In its sample, this clonotype was seen a few times. This chain uses TRBV15 with TRBJ2-5; D unresolved. V lost 1 base and J lost 0, with 6 bases in between. The CDR3 runs 14 residues. Germline V lookup: CDR1 LNHNV, CDR2 YYDKDF (reference sequence). CDR3 in DNA: TGTGCCACCAGCAGAGTCGGATACCAAGAGACCCAGTACTTC. Translated, it gives CATSRVGYQETQYF.

This clonotype was counted a single time. The V call is TRBV7-3, the J call TRBJ2-2, with 9 bases matching TRBD2. V lost 4 bases, J lost 9 bases, and 9 bases stayed unmatched. Germline CDR1 SGHTA, CDR2 FQGTGA. The CDR3 has 15 amino acids. The CDR3 DNA follows: TGTGCCAGCAGCTCCCCCAGCGGGGGGCGGAGGGAGCTGTTTTTT. Its protein is CASSSPSGGRRELFF.

The rearrangement joins TRBV6-6 to TRBJ2-2; D uncertain. V was pared by 2 bases and J by 6 bases, with 4 bases between. There are 12 residues in the CDR3. CDR1 is MNHNY and CDR2 is SVGAGI in the germline V gene (reference sequence). CDR3 sequence reads: CASSYVPGELFF. CDR3 bases: TGTGCCAGCAGTTACGTTCCCGGGGAGCTGTTTTTT.

The J gene is TRBJ1-2, the V gene TRBV29-1; possible D gene TRBD1, 5 bases. CDR3 length equals 13 residues. The V gene's germline CDR1 is SQVTM and CDR2 ANQGSEA. V lost 6 bases and J 7 bases, leaving 18 bases between the germline ends. The CDR3 sequence: CSVGRINKVGYTF. Here the CDR3 DNA reads TGCAGCGTGGGACGCATAAATAAGGTTGGCTACACCTTC.

V and J are TRBV6-5 and TRBJ2-7; D not resolved. Germline CDR1 reads MNHEY; CDR2 reads SVGAGI. This CDR3 has 15 residues. With 8 bases removed from V and 0 bases from J, the gap between germline ends came to 17 bases. CDR3 in DNA: TGTGCCAGCTCCATTGGGCCACCACCCTCCTACGAGCAGTACTTC. Its translation: CASSIGPPPSYEQYF.

The chain uses TRBV7-9 and TRBJ1-1, with 7 positions matching TRBD1. The CDR3 contains 14 residues. CDR1 is SEHNR and CDR2 is FQNEAQ in the germline V gene (reference sequence). The V gene end was trimmed by 6 bases and the J gene end by 3 bases; junction bases not matched to a gene: 7. CDR3 amino acids: CASSTQGPDTEAFF. The DNA of the CDR3 is TGTGCCAGCAGTACACAGGGGCCGGACACTGAAGCTTTCTTT.

The sample holds a few counts of this clonotype. This chain uses TRBV5-6 with TRBJ2-7, with 8 nucleotides matching TRBD2. Germline trimming cut 0 bases from V and 7 bases from J; bases unmatched to any gene: 6. The CDR3 runs to 14 residues. CDR1 is SGHDT and CDR2 is YYEEEE in the germline V gene. The CDR3 loop is CASSLGIAGNEQYF. CDR3 DNA sequence: TGTGCCAGCAGCTTGGGGATAGCGGGAAATGAGCAGTACTTC.

This chain connects TRBV7-2 to TRBJ1-2, with a possible D match to TRBD1 (5 bases). The germline V and J ends were trimmed by 1 base and 3 bases, with 9 bases remaining between them. CDR1 SGHTA and CDR2 FQGNSA come from the germline V gene. CDR3 length equals 14 residues. The chain's CDR3 is CASSLGGGDYGYTF. DNA of the CDR3: TGTGCCAGCAGCTTAGGGGGAGGGGACTATGGCTACACCTTC.

The J gene is TRBJ2-2, the V gene TRBV3-1; 9 nucleotides align to TRBD2. Germline CDR1 LGHDT, CDR2 YNNKEL (reference sequence). V lost 8 bases and J lost 7; bases outside the gene matches: 8. CDR3 length equals 14 residues. The CDR3 loop reads CASALREGSGELFF. Here the CDR3 DNA reads TGTGCCAGCGCGCTGCGGGAGGGGAGCGGGGAGCTGTTTTTT.